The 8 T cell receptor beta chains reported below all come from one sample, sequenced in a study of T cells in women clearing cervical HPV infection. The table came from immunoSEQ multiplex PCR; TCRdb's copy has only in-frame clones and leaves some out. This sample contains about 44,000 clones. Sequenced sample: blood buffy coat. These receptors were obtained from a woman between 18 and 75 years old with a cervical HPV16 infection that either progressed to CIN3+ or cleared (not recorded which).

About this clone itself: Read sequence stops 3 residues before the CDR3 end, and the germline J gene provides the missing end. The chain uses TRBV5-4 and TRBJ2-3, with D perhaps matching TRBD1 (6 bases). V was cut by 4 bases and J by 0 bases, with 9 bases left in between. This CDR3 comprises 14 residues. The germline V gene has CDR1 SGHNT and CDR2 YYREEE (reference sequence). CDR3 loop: CASSQGQSTDTQYF. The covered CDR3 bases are TGTGCCAGCAGCCAAGGACAGAGCACAGATACG.

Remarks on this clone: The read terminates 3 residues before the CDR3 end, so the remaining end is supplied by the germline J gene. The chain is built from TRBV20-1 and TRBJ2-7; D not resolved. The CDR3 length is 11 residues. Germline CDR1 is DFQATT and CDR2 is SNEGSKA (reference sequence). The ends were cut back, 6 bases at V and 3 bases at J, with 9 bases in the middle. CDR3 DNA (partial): TGCAGTGCAAGGGCAGACTACGAG. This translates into CSARADYE. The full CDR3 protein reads CSARADYEQYF.

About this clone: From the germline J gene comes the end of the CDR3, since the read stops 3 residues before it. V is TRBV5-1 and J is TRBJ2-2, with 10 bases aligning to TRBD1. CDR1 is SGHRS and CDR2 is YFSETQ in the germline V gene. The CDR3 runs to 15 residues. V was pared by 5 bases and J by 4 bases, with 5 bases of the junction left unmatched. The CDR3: CASRGTGVSTGELFF. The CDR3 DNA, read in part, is TGCGCCAGCAGAGGGACAGGGGTGTCCACCGGGGAG.

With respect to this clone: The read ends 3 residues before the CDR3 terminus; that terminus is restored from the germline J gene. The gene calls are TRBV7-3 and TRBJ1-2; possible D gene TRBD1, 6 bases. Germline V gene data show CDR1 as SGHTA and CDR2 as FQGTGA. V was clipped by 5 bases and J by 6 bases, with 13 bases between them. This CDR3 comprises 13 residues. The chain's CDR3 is CASSLASGDGYTF. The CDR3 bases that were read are TGTGCCAGCAGCCTCGCCTCAGGGGATGGC.

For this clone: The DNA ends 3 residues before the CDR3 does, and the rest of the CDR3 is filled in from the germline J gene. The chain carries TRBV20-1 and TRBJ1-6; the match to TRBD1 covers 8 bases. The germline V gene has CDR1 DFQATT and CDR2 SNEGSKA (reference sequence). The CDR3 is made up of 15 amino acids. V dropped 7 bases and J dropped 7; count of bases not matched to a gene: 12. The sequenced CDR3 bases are TGCAGTGTTCCGGTTGGGACAGGCCGAAATTCACCC. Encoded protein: CSVPVGTGRNSP. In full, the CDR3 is CSVPVGTGRNSPLHF.

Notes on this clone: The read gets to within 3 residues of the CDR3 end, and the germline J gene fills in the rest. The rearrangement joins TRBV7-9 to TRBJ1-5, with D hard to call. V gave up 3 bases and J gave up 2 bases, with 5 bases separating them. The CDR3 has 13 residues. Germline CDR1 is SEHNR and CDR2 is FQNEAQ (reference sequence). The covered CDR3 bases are TGTGCCAGCAGCTTCGTCGGCAATCAGCCC. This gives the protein CASSFVGNQP. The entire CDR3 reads CASSFVGNQPQHF.

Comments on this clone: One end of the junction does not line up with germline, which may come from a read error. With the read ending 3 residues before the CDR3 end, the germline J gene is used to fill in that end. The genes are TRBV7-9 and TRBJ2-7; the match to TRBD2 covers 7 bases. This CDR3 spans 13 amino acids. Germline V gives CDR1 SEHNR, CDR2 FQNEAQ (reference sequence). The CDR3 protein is CSSSGLAAYEQYF. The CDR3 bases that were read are TGTTCCAGCAGCGGTCTAGCGGCCTACGAG.

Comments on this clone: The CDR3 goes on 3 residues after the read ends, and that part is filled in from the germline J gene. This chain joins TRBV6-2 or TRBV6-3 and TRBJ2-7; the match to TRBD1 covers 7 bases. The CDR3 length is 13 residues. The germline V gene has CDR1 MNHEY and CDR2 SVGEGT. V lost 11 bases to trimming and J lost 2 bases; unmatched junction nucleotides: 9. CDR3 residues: CAQGQALTYEQYF. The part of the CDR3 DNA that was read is TGTGCCCAAGGACAGGCACTCACCTACGAG.